The text below deals with one T cell receptor (beta chain). Antigen specificity is unknown. Trimming left V 2 bases short and J 0 bases short, with 11 bases between. Germline CDR1 reads MNHNY; CDR2 reads SVGAGI (reference sequence). The CDR3 runs 15 residues. The primer mix had 60 Vbeta and 13 Jbeta primers. Method: immunoSEQ multiplex PCR; TCRdb's copy keeps in-frame clones and lacks some. The sample yields some 70,000 clones, roughly 83% seen once. This specimen comes from a study of cytomegalovirus exposure and HLA in healthy donors. Whole-study findings and limits: TCR beta V- and J-gene trimming, according to a later analysis, was linked to a missense DCLRE1C variant. Information on immune exposure was restricted to one variable (CMV serostatus). Rarity marked most TCR sequences, yet some public TCRs occurred in many donors.

The clonotype originates from a woman aged 45-65 years in good health and CMV-seronegative. Sequencing was performed on PBMCs. The rearrangement links TRBV6-6 to TRBJ2-7; TRBD1 is a possible D gene (5 bases). In DNA form, the CDR3 reads TGTGCCAGCAGTTACCCCAGGGAAAGCTCCTACGAGCAGTACTTC. This gives the protein CASSYPRESSYEQYF.